The T cell receptor (beta chain) under discussion was sequenced for a study of cytomegalovirus exposure and HLA in healthy donors. This clone was picked up a small number of times. Trimming took off 3 bases at V and 7 bases at J, with 10 bases between the two ends. The CDR3 consists of 12 residues. Germline CDR1 and CDR2: SGHRS and YFSETQ. Primers for the PCR totalled 60 Vbeta and 13 Jbeta. Assay used: immunoSEQ multiplex PCR; TCRdb lists only in-frame clones, some missing. The table records 220,000 or so clones, 70% to 80% of them present only once. Source material: PBMCs. The receptor was derived from a woman aged 25 to 39 in good health and CMV-seronegative. The chain links TRBV5-1 to TRBJ1-2; D may be TRBD1 (5 bases). CDR3 nucleotides: TGCGCCAGCAGCTCGCAGGGTAGTGGCTACACCTTC. It encodes CASSSQGSGYTF.